Below are 7 T cell receptor beta chains sequenced from a single sample in a study of graft-versus-host responses after intestinal transplantation. Antigen specificity for these receptors is unknown. Clones were sequenced by immunoSEQ multiplex PCR, and TCRdb holds only the in-frame ones, with some missing. The repertoire holds tens of thousands of clones, with 93% as singletons. The material sequenced was unstimulated CD8+ T cells sorted from spleen or lymph node cells, taken before transplant. All receptors come from a human donor who was the organ donor for an intestinal transplant.

The chain recombines TRBV4-1 with TRBJ2-1, with 11 bases that match TRBD2. The CDR3 sequence is 15 residues long. The germline gives CDR1 MGHRA, CDR2 YSYEKL. J was trimmed by 4 bases and V by 1 base; bases with no gene match: 0. CDR3 bases: TGCGCCAGCAGCCAAGTAGCGGGAGGGTACAATGAGCAGTTCTTC. This gives the protein CASSQVAGGYNEQFF.

CDR3 in amino acids: CASSLGTDTQYF. CDR3 DNA sequence: TGTGCCAGCAGTTTAGGCACAGATACGCAGTATTTT. This chain uses TRBV27 with TRBJ2-3; no clear D gene. The V end was cut by 2 bases, the J end by 1 base, with 1 base between. Germline CDR1 MNHEY, CDR2 SMNVEV (reference sequence). The CDR3 totals 12 residues.

J is TRBJ2-7 and V is TRBV5-5; 9 bases map to TRBD1. The CDR3 is 14 residues long. The germline gives CDR1 SGHKS, CDR2 YYEKEE (reference sequence). The V segment lost 2 bases and the J segment 3 bases; nucleotides outside the gene matches: 3. CDR3 in amino acids: CASSLGTGLYEQYF. CDR3 in DNA: TGTGCCAGCAGCTTAGGGACAGGGCTCTACGAGCAGTACTTC.

The rearrangement links TRBV28 to TRBJ2-7; D perhaps matches TRBD1 (6 bases). CDR1 is MDHEN, CDR2 SYDVKM, per germline. The CDR3 extends over 16 amino acids. The germline V and J ends were trimmed by 6 bases and 4 bases, with 22 bases remaining between them. CDR3 bases: TGTGCCAGCAGGTTGACCCAACCAGGGGAAACGTACGAGCAGTACTTC. Its translation: CASRLTQPGETYEQYF.

V is TRBV5-4 and J is TRBJ1-5; TRBD1 matches 7 bases. V shed 0 bases, J shed 1 base, and the junction held 10 bases outside the gene matches. This CDR3 has 18 amino acids. Per the germline V gene, CDR1 is SGHNT and CDR2 is YYREEE (reference sequence). The CDR3 sequence is CASSLAWQGETSNQPQHF. CDR3 coding DNA: TGTGCCAGCAGCTTGGCGTGGCAGGGGGAAACGAGCAATCAGCCCCAGCATTTT.

V and J are TRBV7-6 and TRBJ2-7, with TRBD1 matching over 8 bases. The CDR3 contains 13 residues. Germline assignment: CDR1 SGHVS and CDR2 FNYEAQ. V was pared by 4 bases and J by 3 bases, with 2 bases of the junction left unmatched. This chain's CDR3 is CASSWGQDYEQYF. DNA of the CDR3: TGTGCCAGCAGCTGGGGACAGGACTACGAGCAGTACTTC. Supplemented by reference TRBV7-6 and TRBJ2-7, the full variable domain reads GAGVSQSPRYKVTKRGQDVALRCDPISGHVSLYWYRQALGQGPEFLTYFNYEAQQDKSGLPNDRFSAERPEGSISTLTIQRTEQRDSAMYRCASSWGQDYEQYFGPGTRLTVT.

The chain uses TRBV19 and TRBJ2-2, with 9 bases lining up with TRBD1. The trim removed 5 bases at V and 4 bases at J, leaving 8 bases unmatched. CDR1 LNHDA and CDR2 SQIVND come from the germline V gene (reference sequence). The CDR3 is made up of 16 amino acids. The CDR3 is CASSLQGALVTGELFF. The CDR3 nucleotides read TGTGCCAGTAGTTTACAGGGGGCGCTGGTCACCGGGGAGCTGTTTTTT.